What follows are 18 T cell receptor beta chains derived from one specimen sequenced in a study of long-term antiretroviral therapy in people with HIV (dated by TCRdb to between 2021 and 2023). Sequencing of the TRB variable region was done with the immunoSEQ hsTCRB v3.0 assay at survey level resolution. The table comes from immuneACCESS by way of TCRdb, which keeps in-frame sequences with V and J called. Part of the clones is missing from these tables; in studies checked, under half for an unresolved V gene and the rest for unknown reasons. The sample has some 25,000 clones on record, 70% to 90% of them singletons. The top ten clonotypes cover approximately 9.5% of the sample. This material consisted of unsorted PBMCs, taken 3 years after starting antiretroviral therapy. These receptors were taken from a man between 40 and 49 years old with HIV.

The CDR3 coding sequence is TGCGCCAGCAGCTTGGAGGGCGGAACTAATGAAAAACTGTTTTTT. It translates to CASSLEGGTNEKLFF. The chain carries TRBV5-1 and TRBJ1-4; D not certain. The CDR3 contains 15 residues. The germline V and J ends were trimmed by 0 bases and 1 base, with 7 bases remaining between them. Germline V CDR1 and CDR2: SGHRS, YFSETQ.

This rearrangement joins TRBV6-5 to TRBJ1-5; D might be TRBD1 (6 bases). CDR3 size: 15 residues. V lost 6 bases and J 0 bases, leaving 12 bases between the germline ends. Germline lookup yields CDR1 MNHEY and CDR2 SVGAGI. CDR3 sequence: CASSPGGGSNQPQHF. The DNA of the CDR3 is TGTGCCAGCAGCCCCGGAGGGGGTAGCAATCAGCCCCAGCATTTT.

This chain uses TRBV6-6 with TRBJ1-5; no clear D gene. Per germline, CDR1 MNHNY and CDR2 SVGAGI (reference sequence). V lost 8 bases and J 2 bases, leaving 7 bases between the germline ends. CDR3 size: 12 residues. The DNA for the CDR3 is TGTGCCAGCGGGCAAGGCAATCAGCCCCAGCATTTT. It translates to CASGQGNQPQHF.

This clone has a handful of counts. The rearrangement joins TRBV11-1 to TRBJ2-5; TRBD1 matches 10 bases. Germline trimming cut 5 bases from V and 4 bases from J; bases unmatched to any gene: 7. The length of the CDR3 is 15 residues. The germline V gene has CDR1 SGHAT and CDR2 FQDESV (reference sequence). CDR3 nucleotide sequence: TGTGCCAGCAGCCTCGACAGGGGGCGAGGAGAGACCCAGTACTTC. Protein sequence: CASSLDRGRGETQYF. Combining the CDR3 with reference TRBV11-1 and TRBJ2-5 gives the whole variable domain EAEVAQSPRYKITEKSQAVAFWCDPISGHATLYWYRQILGQGPELLVQFQDESVVDDSQLPKDRFSAERLKGVDSTLKIQPAELGDSAMYLCASSLDRGRGETQYFGPGTRLLVL.

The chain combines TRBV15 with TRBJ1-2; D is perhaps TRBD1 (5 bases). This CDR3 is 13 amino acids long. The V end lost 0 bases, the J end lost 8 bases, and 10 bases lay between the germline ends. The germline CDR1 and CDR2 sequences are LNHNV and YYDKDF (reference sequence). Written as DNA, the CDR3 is TGTGCCACCAGCAGAGAACGCAGGGACGGCTACACCTTC. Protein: CATSRERRDGYTF.

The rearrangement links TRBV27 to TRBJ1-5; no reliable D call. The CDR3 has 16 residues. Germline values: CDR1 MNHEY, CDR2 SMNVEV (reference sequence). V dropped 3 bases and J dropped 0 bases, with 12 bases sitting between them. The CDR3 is CASSFGGSYSNQPQHF. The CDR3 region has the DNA TGTGCCAGCAGTTTTGGAGGCTCATATAGCAATCAGCCCCAGCATTTT.

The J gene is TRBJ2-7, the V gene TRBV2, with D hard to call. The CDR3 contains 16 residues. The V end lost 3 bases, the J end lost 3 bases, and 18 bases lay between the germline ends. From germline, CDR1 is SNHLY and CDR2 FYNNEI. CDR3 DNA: TGTGCCAGCAGTGACCCCCTGTTGACGGATAACTACGAGCAGTACTTC. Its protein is CASSDPLLTDNYEQYF.

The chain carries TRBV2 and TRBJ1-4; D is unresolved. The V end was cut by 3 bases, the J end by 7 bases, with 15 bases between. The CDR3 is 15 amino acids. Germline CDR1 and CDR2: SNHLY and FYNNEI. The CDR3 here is CASSDPLGLAEKLFF. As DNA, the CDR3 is TGTGCCAGCAGTGACCCGCTCGGCCTGGCTGAAAAACTGTTTTTT.

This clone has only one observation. The CDR3 loop is CASSLARLAVLSGANVLTF. DNA of the CDR3: TGTGCCAGCAGCTTGGCCAGGCTAGCGGTCCTCTCTGGGGCCAACGTCCTGACTTTC. The V call is TRBV5-4, the J call TRBJ2-6, with 7 bases lining up with TRBD2. The CDR3 has 19 residues. V dropped 0 bases and J dropped 0; count of bases not matched to a gene: 9. Germline CDR1 SGHNT, CDR2 YYREEE (reference sequence).

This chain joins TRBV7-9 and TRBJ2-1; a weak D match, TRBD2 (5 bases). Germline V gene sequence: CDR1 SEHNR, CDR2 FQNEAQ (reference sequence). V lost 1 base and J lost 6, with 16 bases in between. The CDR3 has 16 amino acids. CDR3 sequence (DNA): TGTGCCAGCAGCTTAGGATTCGCTAGCTTCGCCAATGAGCAGTTCTTC. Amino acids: CASSLGFASFANEQFF.

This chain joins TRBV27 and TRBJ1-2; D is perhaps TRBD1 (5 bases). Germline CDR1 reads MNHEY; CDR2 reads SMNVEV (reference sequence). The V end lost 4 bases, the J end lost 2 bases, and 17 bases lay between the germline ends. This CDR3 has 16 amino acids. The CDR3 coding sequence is TGTGCCAGCAGTTCCTCCTTTGATAGGGGAAACTATGGCTACACCTTC. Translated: CASSSSFDRGNYGYTF.

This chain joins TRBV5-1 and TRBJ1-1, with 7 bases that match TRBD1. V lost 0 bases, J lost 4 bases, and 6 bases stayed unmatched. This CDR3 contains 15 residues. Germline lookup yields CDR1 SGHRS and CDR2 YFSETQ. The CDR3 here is CASSLESRGGTEAFF. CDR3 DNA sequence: TGCGCCAGCAGCTTGGAGAGCAGGGGGGGCACTGAAGCTTTCTTT.

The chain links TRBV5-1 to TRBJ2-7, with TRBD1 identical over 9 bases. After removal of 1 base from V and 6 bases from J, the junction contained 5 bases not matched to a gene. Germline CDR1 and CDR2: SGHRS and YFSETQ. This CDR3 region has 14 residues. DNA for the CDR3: TGCGCCAGCAGCTTGCCGGGACAGGGATCCGAGCAGTACTTC. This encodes CASSLPGQGSEQYF. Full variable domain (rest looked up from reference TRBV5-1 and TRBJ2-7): KAGVTQTPRYLIKTRGQQVTLSCSPISGHRSVSWYQQTPGQGLQFLFEYFSETQRNKGNFPGRFSGRQFSNSRSEMNVSTLELGDSALYLCASSLPGQGSEQYFGPGTRLTVT.

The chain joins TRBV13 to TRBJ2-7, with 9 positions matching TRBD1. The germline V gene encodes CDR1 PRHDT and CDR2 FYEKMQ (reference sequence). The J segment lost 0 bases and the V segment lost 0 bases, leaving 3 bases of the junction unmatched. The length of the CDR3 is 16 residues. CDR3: CASSLGGQGSSYEQYF. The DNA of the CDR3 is TGTGCCAGCAGCTTAGGTGGACAGGGGAGCTCCTACGAGCAGTACTTC.

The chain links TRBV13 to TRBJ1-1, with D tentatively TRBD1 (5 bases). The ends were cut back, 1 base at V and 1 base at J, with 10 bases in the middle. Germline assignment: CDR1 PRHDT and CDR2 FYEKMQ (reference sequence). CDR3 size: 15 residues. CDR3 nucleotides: TGTGCCAGCAGCTTAGAGCGACAGCAGAACACTGAAGCTTTCTTT. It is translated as CASSLERQQNTEAFF.

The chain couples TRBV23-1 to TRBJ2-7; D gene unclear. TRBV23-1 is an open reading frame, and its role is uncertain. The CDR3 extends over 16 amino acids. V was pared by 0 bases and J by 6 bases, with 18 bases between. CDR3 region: CASSQSEGWSGCEQYF. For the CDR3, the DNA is TGCGCCAGCAGTCAATCGGAAGGTTGGTCGGGTTGCGAGCAGTACTTC.

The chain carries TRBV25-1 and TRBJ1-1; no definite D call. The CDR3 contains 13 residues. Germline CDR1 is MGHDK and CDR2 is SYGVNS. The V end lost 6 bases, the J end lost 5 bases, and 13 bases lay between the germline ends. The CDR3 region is CASRTHGDTEAFF. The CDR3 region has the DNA TGTGCCAGCAGGACGCACGGGGATACTGAAGCTTTCTTT.

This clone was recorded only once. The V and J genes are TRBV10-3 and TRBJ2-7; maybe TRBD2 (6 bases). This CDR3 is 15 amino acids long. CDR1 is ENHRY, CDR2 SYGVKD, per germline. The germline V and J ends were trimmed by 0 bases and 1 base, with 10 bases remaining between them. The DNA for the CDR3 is TGTGCCATCAGTGAGTCACGGGGGAGGTCCTACGAGCAGTACTTC. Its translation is CAISESRGRSYEQYF.